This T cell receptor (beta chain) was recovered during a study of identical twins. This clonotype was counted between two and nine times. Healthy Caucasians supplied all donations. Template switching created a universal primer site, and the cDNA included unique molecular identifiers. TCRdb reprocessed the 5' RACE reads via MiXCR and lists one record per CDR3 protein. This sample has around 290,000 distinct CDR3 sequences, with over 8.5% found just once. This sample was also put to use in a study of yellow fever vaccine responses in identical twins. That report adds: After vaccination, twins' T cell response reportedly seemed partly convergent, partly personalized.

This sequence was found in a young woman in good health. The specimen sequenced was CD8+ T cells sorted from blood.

The CDR3: CASSDGSEETQYF. The CDR3 bases are TGTGCCAGCAGTGATGGCAGCGAAGAGACCCAGTACTTC. The chain couples TRBV2 to TRBJ2-5, with no clear D. Germline CDR1 reads SNHLY; CDR2 reads FYNNEI. The CDR3 has 13 residues. The V end was cut by 3 bases, the J end by 3 bases, with 8 bases between.